The TCR beta chain under discussion was sequenced for a study of blood T cell repertoires in COVID-19. Overall study context: PBMCs, B-cell-depleted T cells, or T cells provided the cDNA or gDNA that made up the material.

Under the authors' procedure: Estimation of nucleated cell counts relied on the amplification of reference gene primers. The method was immunoSEQ multiplex PCR; TCRdb's version includes in-frame clones alone and lacks a portion of them. Clone size and the V and J calls come from that table; the DNA yielded D and trimming. The sample carries around 120,000 clones, approximately 86% recorded once. The CDR3 consists of 20 residues. From germline, CDR1 is KGHDR and CDR2 SFDVKD. After removal of 0 bases from V and 4 bases from J, the junction contained 18 bases not matched to a gene. In terms of age and location, participants ranged from about 18 to 95 years and lived in around 22 US areas. Donors in Cohort 3 who had recovered were those with two negative PCRs, healthcare professional clearance, or resolution of their symptoms.

V and J are TRBV24-1 and TRBJ1-2; 8 bases fit TRBD1. Sequenced input: PBMCs or T cells enriched from blood (not recorded which). The receptor comes from a woman aged 50 to 60 who had recovered from COVID-19. CDR3 in amino acids: CATSDLGALDRVDSRYGYTF. CDR3 in DNA: TGTGCCACCAGTGATTTGGGGGCTTTGGACAGGGTTGATTCACGCTATGGCTACACCTTC.